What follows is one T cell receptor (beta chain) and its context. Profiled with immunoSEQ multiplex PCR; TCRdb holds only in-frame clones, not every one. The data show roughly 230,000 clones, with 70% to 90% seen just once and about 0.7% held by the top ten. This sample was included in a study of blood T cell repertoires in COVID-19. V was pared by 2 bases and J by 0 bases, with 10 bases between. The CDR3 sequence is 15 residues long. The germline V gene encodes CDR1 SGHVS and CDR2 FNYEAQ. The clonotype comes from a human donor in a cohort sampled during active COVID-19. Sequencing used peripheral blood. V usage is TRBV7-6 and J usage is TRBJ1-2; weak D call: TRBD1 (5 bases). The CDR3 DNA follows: TGTGCCAGCAGCTTAAATTCAGGGACTAACTATGGCTACACCTTC. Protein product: CASSLNSGTNYGYTF.